The T cell receptor (beta chain) described here comes from a study of control samples from healthy donors and cancer patients. The V end was cut by 4 bases, the J end by 2 bases, with 13 bases between. From germline, CDR1 is SGHRS and CDR2 YFSETQ. There are 15 residues in the CDR3. Repertoires were generated with immunoSEQ multiplex PCR, while TCRdb's copy carries only in-frame clones and drops some. The sample yields around 70,000 clones, 94% seen once. The chain employs TRBV5-1 and TRBJ1-5; the D gene is possibly TRBD1 (5 bases). This clonotype was sampled from a woman in her 30s in good health. Material: blood. The CDR3 DNA follows: TGCGCCAGCAGCAGAATAGGGGACGGCAATCAGCCCCAGCATTTT. It is translated as CASSRIGDGNQPQHF. Combining the CDR3 with reference TRBV5-1 and TRBJ1-5 gives the whole variable domain KAGVTQTPRYLIKTRGQQVTLSCSPISGHRSVSWYQQTPGQGLQFLFEYFSETQRNKGNFPGRFSGRQFSNSRSEMNVSTLELGDSALYLCASSRIGDGNQPQHFGDGTRLSIL.